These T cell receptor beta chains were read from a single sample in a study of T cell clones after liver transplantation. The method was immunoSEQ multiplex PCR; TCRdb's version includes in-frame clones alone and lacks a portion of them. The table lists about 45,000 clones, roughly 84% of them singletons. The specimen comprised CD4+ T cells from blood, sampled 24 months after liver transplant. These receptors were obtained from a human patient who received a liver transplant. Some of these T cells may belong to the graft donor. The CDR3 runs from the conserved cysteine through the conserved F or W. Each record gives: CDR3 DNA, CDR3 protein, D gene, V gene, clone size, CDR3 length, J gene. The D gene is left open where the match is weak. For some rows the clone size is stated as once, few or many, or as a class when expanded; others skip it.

TGTGCCAGCAGCTTGCACCCGGGACGGATAAACACCGGGGAGCTGTTTTTT | CASSLHPGRINTGELFF | NA | TRBV7-2 | NA | 17 | TRBJ2-2
TGCGCCAGCAGCTTGGCCTACCCGACCACAGATACGCAGTATTTT | CASSLAYPTTDTQYF | NA | TRBV5-1 | NA | 15 | TRBJ2-3
TGTGCCAGCATCGCTCCCGGGACAGGGCACGAGCAGTACTTC | CASIAPGTGHEQYF | NA | TRBV21-1 | NA | 14 | TRBJ2-7
TGTGCCAGCAGCCGGGAGCTCAGCGGGGGATCTGGAAACACCATATATTTT | CASSRELSGGSGNTIYF | NA | TRBV4-2 | NA | 17 | TRBJ1-3
TGTGCCAGCAGCCCCCTGGGTCGCAGCGGGGGAACCCAAGAGACCCAGTACTTC | CASSPLGRSGGTQETQYF | TRBD2 | TRBV7-8 | NA | 18 | TRBJ2-5
TGTGCCAGCAGCTCCGAGGGCCTTTCCTACGAGCAGTACTTC | CASSSEGLSYEQYF | NA | TRBV7-9 | NA | 14 | TRBJ2-7
TGTGCCAGCAGCGTAGGCAGGGGCAACTACAATGAGCAGTTCTTC | CASSVGRGNYNEQFF | NA | TRBV9 | NA | 15 | TRBJ2-1
TGTGCCAGCAGTCCAAATCCTGGGGGGGATACGCAGTATTTT | CASSPNPGGDTQYF | NA | TRBV27 | NA | 14 | TRBJ2-3
TGTGCCTTCATCTCACAGGGGATGAACACTGAAGCTTTCTTT | CAFISQGMNTEAFF | TRBD1 | TRBV30 | NA | 14 | TRBJ1-1
TGTGCCAGCAGCCAACCCCCCGGGACTTCGATCGATACGCAGTATTTT | CASSQPPGTSIDTQYF | NA | TRBV4-2 | NA | 16 | TRBJ2-3
TGTGCCAGCAAACCGACGAGGAGCTCCTACAATGAGCAGTTCTTC | CASKPTRSSYNEQFF | NA | TRBV27 | NA | 15 | TRBJ2-1
TGTGCCAGCAGTTACAGGGGACAGGGGGCTGGGGAGACCCAGTACTTC | CASSYRGQGAGETQYF | TRBD1 | TRBV6-5 | NA | 16 | TRBJ2-5
TGTGCCAGTAGTATAGAGGGTTTAGAGACCCAGTACTTC | CASSIEGLETQYF | NA | TRBV19 | NA | 13 | TRBJ2-5
TGTGCCAGCAGTGCAGGGGCGAATTCACCCCTCCACTTT | CASSAGANSPLHF | NA | TRBV2 | NA | 13 | TRBJ1-6
TGCGCCAGCAGCATTGTCGGGGGAAGAGAAAGCGGCTACACCTTC | CASSIVGGRESGYTF | NA | TRBV5-1 | NA | 15 | TRBJ1-2
TGCGCCAGCCGTAGGACAGGGATCTACAATGAGCAGTTCTTC | CASRRTGIYNEQFF | TRBD1 | TRBV10-2 | once | 14 | TRBJ2-1
TGTGCCAGCAGCAGCAGGGGGCTGAACAAAAACATTCAGTACTTC | CASSSRGLNKNIQYF | TRBD1 | TRBV5-4 | NA | 15 | TRBJ2-4
TGTGCCAGCAGCCCGTGGGCAGAAGAGACCCAGTACTTC | CASSPWAEETQYF | NA | TRBV7-2 | NA | 13 | TRBJ2-5
TGTGCCAGCAGACAGCAACACACAGGCTCTGGCACCGGGGAGCTGTTTTTT | CASRQQHTGSGTGELFF | NA | TRBV11-2 | once | 17 | TRBJ2-2
TGCGCCAGCAGCCAAGATGACCTGGCGTATTACAATGAGCAGTTCTTC | CASSQDDLAYYNEQFF | NA | TRBV4-1 | NA | 16 | TRBJ2-1
TGTGCCAGCTCACCACTACCAGGAGAGGGCTACACCTTC | CASSPLPGEGYTF | NA | TRBV18 | NA | 13 | TRBJ1-2
TGTGCCAGCAGTGATGTTCAGCCCCAGCATTTT | CASSDVQPQHF | NA | TRBV6-1 | few | 11 | TRBJ1-5